The rows below give T cell receptor beta chains drawn from one sample of a study of response to subunit inactivated influenza vaccine. MiXCR, applied by TCRdb to the RT-PCR reads, yields one record per CDR3 protein. The sample consists of more than 400,000 distinct CDR3 sequences, approximately 7.8% of them appearing once. The source material was PBMCs from blood, sampled 23 months after vaccination. The receptors were sampled from a man aged 50-75 years who received an inactivated influenza vaccine. CDR3s include the opening cysteine and the closing phenylalanine or tryptophan. The D gene is left open where the match is weak. A row's size may be missing; if present it is once, few, many or a size class.

d_call,j_call,v_call,clone_size,cdr3_aa,cdr3_nt
TRBD1,TRBJ2-3,TRBV9,few,CASSEDREAASSDTQYF,TGTGCCAGCAGCGAGGACAGGGAAGCCGCTTCCTCAGATACGCAGTATTTT
TRBD1,TRBJ1-1,TRBV6-5,.,CASSYSSGGAFF,TGTGCCAGCAGTTACTCGTCAGGGGGAGCTTTCTTT
.,TRBJ2-5,TRBV24-1,.,CATSDSRGETQYF,TGTGCCACCAGTGATTCTCGTGGAGAGACCCAGTACTTC
.,TRBJ1-2,TRBV12-3/TRBV12-4,many,CASSEARNGGYTF,TGTGCCAGCAGCGAAGCCAGGAACGGCGGCTACACCTTC
.,TRBJ1-5,TRBV27,many,CASSFLGLNQPQHF,TGTGCCAGCAGTTTTTTGGGCCTCAATCAGCCCCAGCATTTT
.,TRBJ1-2,TRBV27,.,CASSPSLGSSYGYTF,TGTGCCAGCAGTCCCTCCCTGGGTTCTTCCTATGGCTACACCTTC
TRBD1,TRBJ1-2,TRBV12-3/TRBV12-4,many,CASTPIGQGYGYTF,TGTGCCAGCACCCCCATTGGACAGGGATATGGCTACACCTTC
TRBD1,TRBJ2-3,TRBV25-1,many,CASSEYLGHRGLQYF,TGTGCCAGCAGTGAATATCTCGGGCACAGGGGGCTGCAGTATTTT
.,TRBJ2-3,TRBV5-1,few,CASRPVSTDTQYF,TGCGCCAGCCGGCCCGTAAGCACAGATACGCAGTATTTT
TRBD1,TRBJ2-7,TRBV12-3/TRBV12-4,few,CASRGDRADYEQYF,TGTGCCAGCAGAGGCGACAGGGCCGACTACGAGCAGTACTTC
TRBD1,TRBJ1-5,TRBV5-8,many,CASSLTGGGNQPQHF,TGTGCCAGCAGTTTAACAGGGGGCGGCAATCAGCCCCAGCATTTT
.,TRBJ2-3,TRBV7-8,.,CASSFRDRSPETQYF,TGTGCCAGCAGCTTCCGGGACCGGAGTCCAGAAACGCAGTATTTT
.,TRBJ1-1,TRBV7-9,few,CASSLGAGRSAFF,TGTGCCAGCAGCTTAGGTGCAGGGCGGTCGGCTTTCTTT
TRBD1,TRBJ1-1,TRBV6-2/TRBV6-3,few,CASERTGRFEAFF,TGTGCCAGCGAGCGGACAGGGCGGTTTGAAGCTTTCTTT
.,TRBJ2-5,TRBV7-9,few,CASSRTVETQYF,TGTGCCAGCAGCAGGACAGTGGAGACCCAGTACTTC
TRBD2,TRBJ2-1,TRBV24-1,.,CATSDASGGSIYNEQFF,TGTGCCACCAGTGATGCTAGCGGGGGGTCTATCTACAATGAGCAGTTCTTC
TRBD2,TRBJ2-3,TRBV6-4,.,CASSDPGLAGDTQYF,TGTGCCAGCAGTGACCCGGGACTAGCGGGAGATACGCAGTATTTT
TRBD1,TRBJ2-7,TRBV6-5,.,CASSYSEGAGSYEQYF,TGTGCCAGCAGTTACTCCGAGGGGGCCGGATCCTACGAGCAGTACTTC
.,TRBJ2-2,TRBV5-1,.,CASSSGGGPNTGELFF,TGCGCCAGCAGCTCAGGGGGGGGCCCAAACACCGGGGAGCTGTTTTTT
TRBD1,TRBJ1-1,TRBV9,many,CASSATGVEAFF,TGTGCCAGCAGCGCGACAGGGGTTGAAGCTTTCTTT
.,TRBJ2-5,TRBV5-1,many,CASSPGTNQETQYF,TGCGCCAGCAGCCCCGGGACAAATCAAGAGACCCAGTACTTC
TRBD1,TRBJ1-5,TRBV20-1,few,CSARRRQGVSNQPQHF,TGCAGTGCTAGAAGGAGACAGGGGGTTAGCAATCAGCCCCAGCATTTT
TRBD2,TRBJ2-1,TRBV9,many,CASSLTSGSGNEQFF,TGTGCCAGCAGCCTCACTAGCGGGAGCGGCAATGAGCAGTTCTTC
TRBD2,TRBJ2-3,TRBV6-1,.,CASSEFIPGLGAGDTQYF,TGTGCCAGCAGTGAATTTATTCCCGGACTAGGGGCGGGAGATACGCAGTATTTT
TRBD1,TRBJ1-1,TRBV12-3/TRBV12-4,few,CAGSQRTGAEAFF,TGTGCCGGCAGCCAACGGACAGGGGCTGAAGCTTTCTTT
TRBD1,TRBJ2-2,TRBV10-3,few,CAISDFKDRGQTGELFF,TGTGCCATCAGTGACTTTAAGGACAGGGGGCAAACCGGGGAGCTGTTTTTT
.,TRBJ2-7,TRBV5-1,many,CASSSLGGAHEQYF,TGCGCCAGCAGCTCTCTTGGGGGAGCCCACGAGCAGTACTTC
TRBD1,TRBJ2-7,TRBV29-1,many,CSAGQGSYEQYF,TGCAGCGCGGGACAGGGATCCTACGAGCAGTACTTC
.,TRBJ1-3,TRBV27,few,CASSRSLHSGNTIYF,TGTGCCAGCAGCCGAAGTCTGCACTCTGGAAACACCATATATTTT
TRBD2,TRBJ2-4,TRBV4-2,few,CASSPRTRREGLQYF,TGTGCCAGCAGCCCCCGGACCAGACGGGAGGGTCTTCAGTACTTC
TRBD1,TRBJ2-7,TRBV12-3/TRBV12-4,.,CASSYRRGLSYEQYF,TGTGCCAGCAGTTATCGCAGGGGGCTCTCCTACGAGCAGTACTTC
.,TRBJ2-1,TRBV19,many,CASSIVGTLSYNEQFF,TGTGCCAGTAGTATAGTAGGGACCCTCTCCTACAATGAGCAGTTCTTC
.,TRBJ1-5,TRBV20-1,few,CSARLADQPQHF,TGCAGTGCTAGATTGGCAGATCAGCCCCAGCATTTT
.,TRBJ2-7,TRBV11-2,few,CASSLSQTETYEQYF,TGTGCCAGCAGCTTATCCCAGACAGAGACCTACGAGCAGTACTTC
TRBD2,TRBJ2-1,TRBV7-3,.,CASSSELAGGTEQFF,TGTGCCAGCAGCTCGGAACTAGCGGGAGGGACTGAGCAGTTCTTC
.,TRBJ1-5,TRBV4-1,many,CASSQVGDQPQHF,TGCGCCAGCAGCCAAGTGGGGGATCAGCCCCAGCATTTT
.,TRBJ1-5,TRBV28,.,CASTWGTSDQPQHF,TGTGCCAGCACCTGGGGGACGTCTGATCAGCCCCAGCATTTT
TRBD1,TRBJ1-1,TRBV12-3/TRBV12-4,few,CASRDSEAFF,TGTGCCAGCCGGGACAGTGAAGCTTTCTTT
TRBD1,TRBJ1-1,TRBV5-1,.,CASSQQGGGGNAEAFF,TGCGCCAGCAGCCAACAGGGGGGAGGTGGCAACGCTGAAGCTTTCTTT
.,TRBJ2-3,TRBV11-1,many,CASATGVTQYF,TGTGCCAGCGCAACTGGGGTTACGCAGTATTTT
TRBD2,TRBJ2-7,TRBV18,few,CASSPSILADSYEQYF,TGTGCCAGCTCACCATCGATACTAGCGGACTCCTACGAGCAGTACTTC
.,TRBJ2-5,TRBV7-2,few,CASRPTPRETQYF,TGTGCCAGCCGACCTACCCCTCGGGAGACCCAGTACTTC
.,TRBJ2-7,TRBV20-1,.,CSARDAADSYEQYF,TGCAGTGCTAGAGACGCAGCGGACTCCTACGAGCAGTACTTC